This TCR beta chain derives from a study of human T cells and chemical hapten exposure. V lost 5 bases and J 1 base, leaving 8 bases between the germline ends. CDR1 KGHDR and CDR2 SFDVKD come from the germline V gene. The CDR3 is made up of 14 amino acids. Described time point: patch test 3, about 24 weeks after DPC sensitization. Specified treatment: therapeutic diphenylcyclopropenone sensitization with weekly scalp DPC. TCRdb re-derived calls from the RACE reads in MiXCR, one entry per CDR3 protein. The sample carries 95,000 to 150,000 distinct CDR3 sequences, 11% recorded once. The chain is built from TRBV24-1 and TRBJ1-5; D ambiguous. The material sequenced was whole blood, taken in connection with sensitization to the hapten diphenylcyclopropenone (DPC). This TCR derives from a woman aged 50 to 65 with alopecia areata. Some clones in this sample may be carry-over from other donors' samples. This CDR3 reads CATSAGISNQPQHF. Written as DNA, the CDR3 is TGTGCCACCAGTGCTGGGATAAGCAATCAGCCCCAGCATTTT.